The entry below gives a single T cell receptor (beta chain) sequence along with its context. The sample comes from a study of blood T cell repertoires in COVID-19. The repertoire was sequenced with immunoSEQ multiplex PCR; TCRdb's copy has only in-frame clones and lacks some. The data contain about 260,000 clones, around 90% of them singletons. Germline assignment: CDR1 SEHNR and CDR2 FQNEAQ (reference sequence). The CDR3 is 12 amino acids. V was trimmed by 5 bases and J by 4 bases, leaving 6 bases between them. The chain recombines TRBV7-9 with TRBJ1-3; D not certain. The sequencing input was peripheral blood. The sequence was obtained from a human donor in a cohort sampled during active COVID-19. The CDR3 DNA reads TGTGCCAGCAGCAATCAAGGAAACACCATATATTTT. Its protein is CASSNQGNTIYF.